The rows below give T cell receptor beta chains drawn from one sample of a study of neurological immune-mediated disorders. TCRdb re-called the 5' RACE reads through MiXCR, storing one row per CDR3 protein. The table records 50,000 or so distinct CDR3 sequences, about 3.4% of them present only once. The source material was PBMCs. Every receptor here comes from a woman aged 55-69 years with multiple sclerosis. The CDR3 runs from the conserved cysteine through the conserved F or W. The order of the fields is V gene, J gene, CDR3 protein.

V gene: TRBV12-3/TRBV12-4; J gene: TRBJ2-7; CDR3 protein: CASRRTGGTYEQYF
V gene: TRBV10-3; J gene: TRBJ2-7; CDR3 protein: CAITNQGQGAHEQYF
V gene: TRBV10-3; J gene: TRBJ2-2; CDR3 protein: CAISDLRQGENTGELFF
V gene: TRBV11-2; J gene: TRBJ2-7; CDR3 protein: CASSTTDRGPYEQYF
V gene: TRBV5-6; J gene: TRBJ2-7; CDR3 protein: CASSSLSYEQYF
V gene: TRBV6-6; J gene: TRBJ2-1; CDR3 protein: CASSYNYNEQFF
V gene: TRBV7-8; J gene: TRBJ2-1; CDR3 protein: CASSLRGSAYNEQFF
V gene: TRBV29-1; J gene: TRBJ1-1; CDR3 protein: CSVESAGGTEAFF
V gene: TRBV9; J gene: TRBJ1-6; CDR3 protein: CASSVEGQGAYNSTLNF
V gene: TRBV15; J gene: TRBJ1-4; CDR3 protein: CATSRVPGTANEKLFF
V gene: TRBV5-1; J gene: TRBJ2-7; CDR3 protein: CASSQPTGIFRHEQYF
V gene: TRBV5-1; J gene: TRBJ1-1; CDR3 protein: CASSPGQGGNTEAFF